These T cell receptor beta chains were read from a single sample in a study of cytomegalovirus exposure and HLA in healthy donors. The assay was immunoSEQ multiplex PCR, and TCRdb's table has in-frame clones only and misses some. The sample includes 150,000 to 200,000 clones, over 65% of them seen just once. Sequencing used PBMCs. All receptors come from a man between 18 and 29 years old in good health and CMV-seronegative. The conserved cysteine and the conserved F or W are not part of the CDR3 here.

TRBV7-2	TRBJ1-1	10	ASSLTGWEAF
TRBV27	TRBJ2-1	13	ASSPPRGTVNEQF
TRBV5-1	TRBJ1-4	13	ASTPQGTANEKLF
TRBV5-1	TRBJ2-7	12	ASSPGRSSYEQY
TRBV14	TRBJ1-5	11	ASSPNMNQPQH
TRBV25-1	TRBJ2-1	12	ASSGQALSNEQF
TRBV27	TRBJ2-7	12	ASSTGTSSYEQY
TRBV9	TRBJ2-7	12	ASSVASGSYEQY
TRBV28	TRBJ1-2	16	ASVSLTAGAYPNYGYT
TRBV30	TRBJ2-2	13	AWTVAGGNTGELF
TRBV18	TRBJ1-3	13	ASSPVAKGPNTIY
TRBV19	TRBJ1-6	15	ASRITGGAGIGSPLH
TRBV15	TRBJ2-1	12	ATSTGTSGNEQF
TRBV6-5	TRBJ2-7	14	ASSSGRGGQTYEQY
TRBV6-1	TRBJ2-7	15	ASSEGAGGTPTYEQY
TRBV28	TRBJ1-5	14	AASDRGRGSNQPQH
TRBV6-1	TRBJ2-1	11	ASSLQEYSEQF
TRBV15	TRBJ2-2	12	ATSRSKGTGELF
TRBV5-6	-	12	ASSFGTSVYEQY
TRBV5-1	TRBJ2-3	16	ASSPPTTSGGGTDTQY
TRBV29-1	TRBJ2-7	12	SVAGLGAPYEQY
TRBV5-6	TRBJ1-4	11	ASSGTVNEKLF
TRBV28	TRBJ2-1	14	ASSLRPGSSYNEQF
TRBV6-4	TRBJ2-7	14	ASGLGLAGLSYEQY
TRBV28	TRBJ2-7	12	ASSFRGTPYEQY
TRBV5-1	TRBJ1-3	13	ASSGSTGGGNTIY